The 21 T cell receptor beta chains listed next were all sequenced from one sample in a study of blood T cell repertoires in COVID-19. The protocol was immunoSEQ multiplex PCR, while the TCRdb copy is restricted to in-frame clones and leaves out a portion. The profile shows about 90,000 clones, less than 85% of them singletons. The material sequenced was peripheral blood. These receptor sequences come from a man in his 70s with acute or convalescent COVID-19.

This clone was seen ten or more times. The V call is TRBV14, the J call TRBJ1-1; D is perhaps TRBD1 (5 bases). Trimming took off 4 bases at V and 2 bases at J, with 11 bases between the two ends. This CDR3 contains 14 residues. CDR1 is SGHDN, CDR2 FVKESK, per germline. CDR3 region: CASSRLGGNTEAFF. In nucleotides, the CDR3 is TGTGCCAGCAGCCGATTGGGGGGAAACACTGAAGCTTTCTTT.

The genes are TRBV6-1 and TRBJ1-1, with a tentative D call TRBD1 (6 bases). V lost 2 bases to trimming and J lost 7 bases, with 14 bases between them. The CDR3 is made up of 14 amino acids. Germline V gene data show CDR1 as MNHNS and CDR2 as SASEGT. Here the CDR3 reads CASSEFGRGLEAFF. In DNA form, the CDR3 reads TGTGCCAGCAGTGAATTCGGCAGGGGTCTTGAAGCTTTCTTT.

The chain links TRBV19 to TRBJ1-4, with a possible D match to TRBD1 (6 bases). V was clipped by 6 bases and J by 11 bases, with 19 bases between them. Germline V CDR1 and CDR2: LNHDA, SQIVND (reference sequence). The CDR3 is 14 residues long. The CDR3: CASRTTGPLGKLFF. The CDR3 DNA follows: TGTGCCAGTAGGACTACAGGGCCCTTGGGGAAACTGTTTTTT.

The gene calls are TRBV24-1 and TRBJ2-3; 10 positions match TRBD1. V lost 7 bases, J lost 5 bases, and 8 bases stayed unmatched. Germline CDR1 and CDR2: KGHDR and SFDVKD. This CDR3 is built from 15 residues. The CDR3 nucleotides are TGTGCCACCAGCGTCGACAGGGGGCGAGAAGATACGCAGTATTTT. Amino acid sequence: CATSVDRGREDTQYF.

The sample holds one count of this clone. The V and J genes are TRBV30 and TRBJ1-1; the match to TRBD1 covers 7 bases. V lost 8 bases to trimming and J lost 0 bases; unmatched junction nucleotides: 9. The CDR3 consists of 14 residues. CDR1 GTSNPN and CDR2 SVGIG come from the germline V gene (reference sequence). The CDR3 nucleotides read TGTGCCCATTCGACCGGGACAGTGAACACTGAAGCTTTCTTT. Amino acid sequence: CAHSTGTVNTEAFF.

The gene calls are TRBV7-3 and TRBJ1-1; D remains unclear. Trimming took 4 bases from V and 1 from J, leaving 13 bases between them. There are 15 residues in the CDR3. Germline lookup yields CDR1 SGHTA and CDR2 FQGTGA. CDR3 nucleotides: TGTGCCAGCAGCTCCCTCGGAGGAGGGAACACTGAAGCTTTCTTT. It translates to CASSSLGGGNTEAFF. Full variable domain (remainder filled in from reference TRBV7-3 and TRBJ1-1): GAGVSQTPSNKVTEKGKYVELRCDPISGHTALYWYRQSLGQGPEFLIYFQGTGAADDSGLPNDRFFAVRPEGSVSTLKIQRTERGDSAVYLCASSSLGGGNTEAFFGQGTRLTVV.

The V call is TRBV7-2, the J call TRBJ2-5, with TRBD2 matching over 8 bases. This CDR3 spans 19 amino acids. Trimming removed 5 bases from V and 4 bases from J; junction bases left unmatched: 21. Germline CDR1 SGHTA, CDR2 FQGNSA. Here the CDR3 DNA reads TGTGCCAGCAGCCCAGGGACTAGGAGGGATCTTTTGTCGGGAGAGACCCAGTACTTC. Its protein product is CASSPGTRRDLLSGETQYF.

CDR3 sequence reads: CASSRQGTEAFF. Here the CDR3 DNA reads TGTGCCAGCAGTAGGCAGGGCACTGAAGCTTTCTTT. The chain couples TRBV6-5 to TRBJ1-1; maybe TRBD1 (5 bases). Per germline, CDR1 MNHEY and CDR2 SVGAGI. The CDR3 extends over 12 amino acids. V gave up 5 bases and J gave up 4 bases, with 8 bases separating them.

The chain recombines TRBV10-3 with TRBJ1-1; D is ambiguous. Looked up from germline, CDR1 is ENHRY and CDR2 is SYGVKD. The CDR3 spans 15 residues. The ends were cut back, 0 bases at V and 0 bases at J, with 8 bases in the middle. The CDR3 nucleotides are TGTGCCATCAGTGAGTCAGGCAGGCTGAACACTGAAGCTTTCTTT. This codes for CAISESGRLNTEAFF.

The CDR3 nucleotides read TGTGCCAGCAGCTTAGAACAGGGTAAGGGGCAGCCCCAGCATTTT. It specifies CASSLEQGKGQPQHF. The V call is TRBV7-2, the J call TRBJ1-5, with D possibly TRBD1 on 6 matching bases. CDR1 is SGHTA, CDR2 FQGNSA, per germline. The ends were cut back, 1 base at V and 7 bases at J, with 14 bases in the middle. The CDR3 spans 15 residues.

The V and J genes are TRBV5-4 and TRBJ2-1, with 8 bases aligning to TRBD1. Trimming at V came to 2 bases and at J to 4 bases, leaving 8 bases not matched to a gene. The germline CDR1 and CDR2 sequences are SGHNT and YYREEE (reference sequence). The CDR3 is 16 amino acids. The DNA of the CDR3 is TGTGCCAGCAGCTTCTCAGGGGGCGCAAATTACAATGAGCAGTTCTTC. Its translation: CASSFSGGANYNEQFF.

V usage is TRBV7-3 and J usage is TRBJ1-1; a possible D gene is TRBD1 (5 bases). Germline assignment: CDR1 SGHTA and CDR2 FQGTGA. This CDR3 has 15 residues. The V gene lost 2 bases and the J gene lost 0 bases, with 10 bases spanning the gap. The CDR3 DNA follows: TGTGCCAGCAGCTTATTCGACAGCATGAACACTGAAGCTTTCTTT. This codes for CASSLFDSMNTEAFF.

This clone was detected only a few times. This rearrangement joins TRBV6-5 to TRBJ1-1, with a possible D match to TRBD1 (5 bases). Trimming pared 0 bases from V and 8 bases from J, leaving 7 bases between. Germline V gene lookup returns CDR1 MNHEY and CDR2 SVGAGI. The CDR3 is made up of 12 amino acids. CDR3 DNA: TGTGCCAGCAGTTACTCCGGGGGGGAAGCTTTCTTT. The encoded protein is CASSYSGGEAFF.

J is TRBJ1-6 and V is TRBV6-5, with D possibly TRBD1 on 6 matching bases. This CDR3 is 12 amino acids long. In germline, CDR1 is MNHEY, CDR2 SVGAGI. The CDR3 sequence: CASQGNNSPLHF. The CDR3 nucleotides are TGTGCATCGCAGGGGAATAATTCACCCCTCCACTTT.

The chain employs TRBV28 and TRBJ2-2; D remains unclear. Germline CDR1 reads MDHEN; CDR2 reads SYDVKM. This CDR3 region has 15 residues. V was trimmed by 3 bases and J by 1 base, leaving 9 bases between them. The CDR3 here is CASSFSHLNTGELFF. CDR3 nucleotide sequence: TGTGCCAGCAGTTTCTCACACCTGAACACCGGGGAGCTGTTTTTT.

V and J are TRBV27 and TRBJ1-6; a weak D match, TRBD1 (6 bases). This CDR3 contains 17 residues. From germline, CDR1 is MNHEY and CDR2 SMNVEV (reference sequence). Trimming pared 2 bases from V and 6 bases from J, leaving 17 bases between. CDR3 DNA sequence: TGTGCCAGCAGTTTAAAGGGGGGGTGGGGGAGTAATTCACCCCTCCACTTT. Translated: CASSLKGGWGSNSPLHF.

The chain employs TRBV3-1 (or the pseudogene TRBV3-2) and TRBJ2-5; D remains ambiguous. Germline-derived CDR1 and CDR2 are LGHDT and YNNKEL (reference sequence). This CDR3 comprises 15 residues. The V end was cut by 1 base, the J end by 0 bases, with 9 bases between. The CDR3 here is CASSQAGLYQETQYF. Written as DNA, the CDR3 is TGTGCCAGCAGCCAAGCAGGCTTGTACCAAGAGACCCAGTACTTC.

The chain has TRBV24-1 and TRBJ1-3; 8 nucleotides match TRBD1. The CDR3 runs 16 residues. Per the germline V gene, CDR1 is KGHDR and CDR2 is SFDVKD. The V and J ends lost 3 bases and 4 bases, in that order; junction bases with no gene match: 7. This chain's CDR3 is CATSDNDRGKGNTIYF. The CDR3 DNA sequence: TGTGCCACCAGTGATAACGACAGGGGAAAAGGAAACACCATATATTTT.

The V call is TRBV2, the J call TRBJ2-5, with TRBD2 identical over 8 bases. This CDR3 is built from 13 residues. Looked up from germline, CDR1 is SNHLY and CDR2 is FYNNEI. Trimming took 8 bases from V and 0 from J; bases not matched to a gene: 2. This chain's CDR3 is CASEAGDQETQYF. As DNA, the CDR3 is TGTGCCAGCGAAGCGGGAGACCAAGAGACCCAGTACTTC. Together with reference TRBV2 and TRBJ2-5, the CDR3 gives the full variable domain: EPEVTQTPSHQVTQMGQEVILRCVPISNHLYFYWYRQILGQKVEFLVSFYNNEISEKSEIFDDQFSVERPDGSNFTLKIRSTKLEDSAMYFCASEAGDQETQYFGPGTRLLVL.

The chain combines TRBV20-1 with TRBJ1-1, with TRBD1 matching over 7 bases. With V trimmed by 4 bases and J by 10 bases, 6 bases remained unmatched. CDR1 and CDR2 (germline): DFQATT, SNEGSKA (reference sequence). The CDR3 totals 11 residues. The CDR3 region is CSANLQGGAFF. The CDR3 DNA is TGCAGTGCTAACCTCCAGGGGGGAGCTTTCTTT.

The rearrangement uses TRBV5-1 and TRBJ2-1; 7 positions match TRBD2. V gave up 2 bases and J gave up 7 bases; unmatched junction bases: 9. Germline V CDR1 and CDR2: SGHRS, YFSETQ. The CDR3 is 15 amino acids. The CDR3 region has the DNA TGCGCCAGCAGCTTCCCCGGGGGGTCTTGGAATGAGCAGTTCTTC. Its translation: CASSFPGGSWNEQFF.